The present T cell receptor beta chain was sequenced within a study of vaccination effects on CD4 cells after COVID-19. Study-level findings and limits: Of the vaccine-induced clones from healthy vaccinees, merely 1 of 255 recognized common cold coronaviruses as well. Few convalescent patients were included, and no early post-infection timepoints were sampled.

Germline V gene data show CDR1 as MNHEY and CDR2 as SMNVEV (reference sequence). CDR3 length equals 15 residues. V was shortened by 6 bases and J by 0 bases, with 13 bases between the two germline ends. A word on this clone: No antigen is known for it.

Using immunoSEQ multiplex PCR, the repertoire was profiled, and TCRdb retains in-frame clones only, with some absent. The sample records 65,000 to 90,000 clones, roughly 75% being singletons. After around ten days in culture, the CD4+ T cells were isolated. BNT162b2 vaccine or mRNA-1273 vaccine was given to participants in two doses. The gene calls are TRBV27 and TRBJ2-3; D remains ambiguous. The TCR comes from a human donor who received a COVID-19 vaccine. The sequencing used CD4+ T cells from PBMCs cultured without peptide, collected after COVID-19 vaccination. The CDR3 coding sequence is TGTGCCAGCAGAACGGACGGCTCTAGCACAGATACGCAGTATTTT. It is translated as CASRTDGSSTDTQYF.